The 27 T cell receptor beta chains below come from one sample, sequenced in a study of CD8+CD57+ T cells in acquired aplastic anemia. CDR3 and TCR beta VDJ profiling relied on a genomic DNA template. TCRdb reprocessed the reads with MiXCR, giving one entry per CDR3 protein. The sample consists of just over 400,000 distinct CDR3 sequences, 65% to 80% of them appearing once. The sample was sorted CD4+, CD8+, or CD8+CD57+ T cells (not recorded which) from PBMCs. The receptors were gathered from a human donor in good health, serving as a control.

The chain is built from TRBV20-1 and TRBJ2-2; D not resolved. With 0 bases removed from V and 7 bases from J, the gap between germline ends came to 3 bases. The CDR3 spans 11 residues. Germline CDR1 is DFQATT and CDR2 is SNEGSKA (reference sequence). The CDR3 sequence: CSAREGGELFF. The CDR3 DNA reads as TGCAGTGCTAGAGAGGGCGGGGAGCTGTTTTTT.

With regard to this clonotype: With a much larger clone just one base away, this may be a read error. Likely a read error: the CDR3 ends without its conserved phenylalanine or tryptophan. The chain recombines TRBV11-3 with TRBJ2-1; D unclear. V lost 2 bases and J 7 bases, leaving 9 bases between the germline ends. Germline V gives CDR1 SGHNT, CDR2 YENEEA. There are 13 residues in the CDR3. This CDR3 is CASSLTSMNEQFC. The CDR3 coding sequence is TGTGCCAGCAGCTTAACTTCCATGAATGAGCAGTTCTGC.

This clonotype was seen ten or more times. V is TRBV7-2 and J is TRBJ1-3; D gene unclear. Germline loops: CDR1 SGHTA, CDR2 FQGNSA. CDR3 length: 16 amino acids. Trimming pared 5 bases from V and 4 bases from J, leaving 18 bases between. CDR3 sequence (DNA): TGTGCCAGCAGCCCGTCGATTCGGGCGTCCGGAAACACCATATATTTT. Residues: CASSPSIRASGNTIYF.

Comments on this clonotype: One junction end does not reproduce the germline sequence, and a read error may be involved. The CDR3 region is CASSLARGPGERYF. In DNA form, the CDR3 reads TGTGCCAGCAGCTTAGCGCGGGGGCCTGGCGAGCGGTACTTC. The chain joins TRBV7-9 to TRBJ2-7; TRBD2 might be the D (7 bases). CDR1 SEHNR and CDR2 FQNEAQ come from the germline V gene (reference sequence). CDR3 length: 14 amino acids.

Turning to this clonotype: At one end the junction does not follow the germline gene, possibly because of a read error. CDR3 nucleotides: TGTGCCAGCAGCTCGACTAGCGGTGAACCGGAAGACTACGAGCAGTACTTC. Amino acids: CASSSTSGEPEDYEQYF. The rearrangement links TRBV5-1 to TRBJ2-7, with 9 bases matching TRBD2. This CDR3 contains 17 residues. CDR1 is SGHRS and CDR2 is YFSETQ in the germline V gene.

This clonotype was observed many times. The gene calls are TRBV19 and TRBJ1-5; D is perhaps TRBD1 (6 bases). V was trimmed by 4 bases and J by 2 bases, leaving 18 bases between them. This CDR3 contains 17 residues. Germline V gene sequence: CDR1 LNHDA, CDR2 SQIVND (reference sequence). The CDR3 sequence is CASSRERGARGNQPQHF. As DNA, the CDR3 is TGTGCCAGTAGTAGGGAAAGGGGGGCGCGTGGCAATCAGCCCCAGCATTTT.

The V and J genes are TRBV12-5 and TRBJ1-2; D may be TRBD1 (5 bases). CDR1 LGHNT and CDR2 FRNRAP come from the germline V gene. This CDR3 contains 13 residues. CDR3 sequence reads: CASRRRDVNGYTF. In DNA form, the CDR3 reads TGTGCCAGCAGGCGACGGGACGTGAATGGCTACACCTTC.

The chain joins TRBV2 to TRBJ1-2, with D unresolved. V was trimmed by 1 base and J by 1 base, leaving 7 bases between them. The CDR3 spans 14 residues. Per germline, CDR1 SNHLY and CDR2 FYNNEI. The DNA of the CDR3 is TGTGCCAGCAGTGAAGAAGGTGTTAACTATGGCTACACCTTC. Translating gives CASSEEGVNYGYTF.

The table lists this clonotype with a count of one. CDR3 residues: CASTAVSSGANVLTF. The CDR3 DNA sequence: TGTGCCAGCACAGCAGTAAGCTCTGGGGCCAACGTCCTGACTTTC. The J gene is TRBJ2-6, the V gene TRBV6-6; D gene uncertain. V was cut by 7 bases and J by 0 bases, with 10 bases left in between. CDR1 and CDR2 (germline): MNHNY, SVGAGI (reference sequence). The CDR3 loop spans 15 amino acids.

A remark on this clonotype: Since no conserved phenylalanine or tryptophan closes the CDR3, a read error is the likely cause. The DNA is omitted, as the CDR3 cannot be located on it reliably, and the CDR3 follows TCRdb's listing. CDR3 sequence: CASSAVVTSRGRL. The chain recombines TRBV9 with TRBJ1-2. Germline V gives CDR1 SGDLS, CDR2 YYNGEE. With termini counted, the CDR3 has 13 amino acids.

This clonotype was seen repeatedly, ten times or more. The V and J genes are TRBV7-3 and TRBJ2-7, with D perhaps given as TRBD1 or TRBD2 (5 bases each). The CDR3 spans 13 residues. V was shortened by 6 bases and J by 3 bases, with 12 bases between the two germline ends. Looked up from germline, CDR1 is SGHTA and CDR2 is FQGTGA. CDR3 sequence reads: CASSPGPNYEQYF. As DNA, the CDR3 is TGTGCCAGCAGTCCGGGGCCTAACTACGAGCAGTACTTC.

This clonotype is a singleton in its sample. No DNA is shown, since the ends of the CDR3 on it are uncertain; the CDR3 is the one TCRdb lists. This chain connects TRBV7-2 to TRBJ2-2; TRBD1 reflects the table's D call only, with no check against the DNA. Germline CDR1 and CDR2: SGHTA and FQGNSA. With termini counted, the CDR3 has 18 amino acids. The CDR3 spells CASSLIPHEQYFGGELFF.

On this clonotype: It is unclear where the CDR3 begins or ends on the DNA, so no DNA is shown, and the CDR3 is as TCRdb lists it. Here the CDR3 reads CLCARSWMAGADTQYF. The V gene is TRBV15, the J gene TRBJ2-3; the D call of TRBD2 is as the table states it, not checked on the DNA. The CDR3 sequence runs 16 residues, both termini included. Germline-derived CDR1 and CDR2 are LNHNV and YYDKDF (reference sequence).

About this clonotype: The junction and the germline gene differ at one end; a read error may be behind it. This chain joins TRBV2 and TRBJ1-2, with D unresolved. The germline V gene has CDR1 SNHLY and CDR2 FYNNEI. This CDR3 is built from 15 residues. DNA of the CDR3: TGTGCCAGCCGCGGAGGTAGGGCGGCGCACTATGGCAACGCCTTC. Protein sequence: CASRGGRAAHYGNAF. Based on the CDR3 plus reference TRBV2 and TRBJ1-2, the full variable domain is EPEVTQTPSHQVTQMGQEVILRCVPISNHLYFYWYRQILGQKVEFLVSFYNNEISEKSEIFDDQFSVERPDGSNFTLKIRSTKLEDSAMYFCASRGGRAAHYGNAFGSGTRLTVV.

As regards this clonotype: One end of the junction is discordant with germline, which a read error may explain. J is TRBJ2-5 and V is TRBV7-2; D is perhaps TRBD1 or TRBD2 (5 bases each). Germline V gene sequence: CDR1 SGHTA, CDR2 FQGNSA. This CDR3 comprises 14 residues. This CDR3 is CASSLMHRQGTKYF. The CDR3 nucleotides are TGTGCCAGCAGCTTGATGCATCGGCAAGGGACCAAGTACTTC. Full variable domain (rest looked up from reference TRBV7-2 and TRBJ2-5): GAGVSQSPSNKVTEKGKDVELRCDPISGHTALYWYRQSLGQGLEFLIYFQGNSAPDKSGLPSDRFSAERTGGSVSTLTIQRTQQEDSAVYLCASSLMHRQGTKYFGPGTRLLVL.

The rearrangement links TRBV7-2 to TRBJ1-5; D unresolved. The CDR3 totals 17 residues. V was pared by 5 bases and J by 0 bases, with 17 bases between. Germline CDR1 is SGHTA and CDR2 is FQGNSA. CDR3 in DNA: TGTGCCAGCAGCGACCCGATCATACGGACTAGCAATCAGCCCCAGCATTTT. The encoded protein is CASSDPIIRTSNQPQHF.

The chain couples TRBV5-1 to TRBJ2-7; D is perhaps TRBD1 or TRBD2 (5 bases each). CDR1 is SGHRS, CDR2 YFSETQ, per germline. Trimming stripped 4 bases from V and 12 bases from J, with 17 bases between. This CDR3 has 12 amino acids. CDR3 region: CASSLGVSNTYF. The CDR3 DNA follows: TGCGCCAGCAGCCTGGGGGTAAGCAACACGTACTTC.

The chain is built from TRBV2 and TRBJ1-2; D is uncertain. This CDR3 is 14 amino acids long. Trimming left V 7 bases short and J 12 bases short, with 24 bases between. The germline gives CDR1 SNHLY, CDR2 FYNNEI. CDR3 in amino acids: CASNMIRGNYANTF. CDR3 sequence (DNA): TGTGCCAGCAACATGATCCGAGGAAACTATGCTAACACCTTC.

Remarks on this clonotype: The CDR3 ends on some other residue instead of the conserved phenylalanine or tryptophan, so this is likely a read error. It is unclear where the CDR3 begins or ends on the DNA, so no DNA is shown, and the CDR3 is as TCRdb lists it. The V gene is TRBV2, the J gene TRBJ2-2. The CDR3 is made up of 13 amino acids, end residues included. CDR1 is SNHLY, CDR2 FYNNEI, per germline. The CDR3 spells CASKWGIGELLFC.

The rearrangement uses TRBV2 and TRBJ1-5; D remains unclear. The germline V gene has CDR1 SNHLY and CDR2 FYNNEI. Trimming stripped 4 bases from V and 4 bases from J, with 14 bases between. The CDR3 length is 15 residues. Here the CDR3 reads CASSAWGGRNQPQHF. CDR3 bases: TGTGCCAGCAGTGCCTGGGGAGGGAGAAATCAGCCCCAGCATTTT.

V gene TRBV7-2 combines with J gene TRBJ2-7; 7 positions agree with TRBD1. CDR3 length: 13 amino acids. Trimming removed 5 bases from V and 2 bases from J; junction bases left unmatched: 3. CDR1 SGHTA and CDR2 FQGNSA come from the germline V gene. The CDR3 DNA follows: TGTGCCAGCAGCCGGGACAGACCCTACGAGCAGTACTTC. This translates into CASSRDRPYEQYF.

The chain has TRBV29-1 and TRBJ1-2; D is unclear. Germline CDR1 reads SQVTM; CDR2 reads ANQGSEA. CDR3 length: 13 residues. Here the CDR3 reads CSVKFKVGYGYTF. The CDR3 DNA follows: TGCAGTGTTAAATTTAAGGTAGGGTATGGCTACACCTTC. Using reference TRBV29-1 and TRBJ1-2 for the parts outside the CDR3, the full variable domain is SAVISQKPSRDICQRGTSLTIQCQVDSQVTMMFWYRQQPGQSLTLIATANQGSEATYESGFVIDKFPISRPNLTFSTLTVSNMSPEDSSIYLCSVKFKVGYGYTFGSGTRLTVV.

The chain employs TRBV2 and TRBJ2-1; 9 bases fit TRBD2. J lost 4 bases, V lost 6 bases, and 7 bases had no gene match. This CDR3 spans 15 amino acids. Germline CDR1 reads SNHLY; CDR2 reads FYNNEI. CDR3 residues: CASRPRGGGYNEQFF. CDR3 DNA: TGTGCCAGCAGGCCGCGGGGGGGCGGGTACAATGAGCAGTTCTTC.

The CDR3 DNA sequence: TGCAGTGCTAAGAGACTAGGGGCAGATACGCAGTATTTT. This encodes CSAKRLGADTQYF. The chain combines TRBV20-1 with TRBJ2-3; maybe TRBD2 (6 bases). CDR3 size: 13 residues. V was clipped by 4 bases and J by 4 bases, with 12 bases between them. Germline CDR1 and CDR2: DFQATT and SNEGSKA (reference sequence).

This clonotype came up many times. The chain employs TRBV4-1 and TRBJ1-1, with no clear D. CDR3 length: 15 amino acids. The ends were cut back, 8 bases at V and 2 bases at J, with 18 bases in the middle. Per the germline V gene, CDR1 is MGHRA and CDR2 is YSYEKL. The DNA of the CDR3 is TGCGCCAGCGCGAAACTCACAGCCGCAAACACTGAAGCTTTCTTT. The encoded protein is CASAKLTAANTEAFF.

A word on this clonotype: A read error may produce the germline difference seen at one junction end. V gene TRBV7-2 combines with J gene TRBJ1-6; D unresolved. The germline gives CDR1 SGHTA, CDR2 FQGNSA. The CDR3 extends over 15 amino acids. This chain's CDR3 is CASSLTGSYNSPHHF. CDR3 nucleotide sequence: TGTGCCAGCAGCTTAACCGGCAGCTATAATTCGCCCCACCACTTT.

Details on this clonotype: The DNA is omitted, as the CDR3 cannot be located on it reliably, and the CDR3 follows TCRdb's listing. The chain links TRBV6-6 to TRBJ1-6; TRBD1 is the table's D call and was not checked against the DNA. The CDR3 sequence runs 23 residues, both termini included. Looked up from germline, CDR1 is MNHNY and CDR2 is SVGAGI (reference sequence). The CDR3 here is CASSFYICSARDPGQGNHSPLHF.